Presented here are 2 T cell receptor delta chains from one specimen sequenced in a study of γδ T cells in repeated Plasmodium falciparum infection. Bulk repertoires came from Vgamma9/Vdelta2+ or Vdelta2-negative gammadelta T cells flow-sorted from PBMC. TCRdb redid the clone calls on the multiplex PCR reads with CATT. The profile shows 93,000 or so delta-chain clones, 0.8% to 1% of them singletons. The sequenced sample was gamma-delta T cells from blood. The source of these receptors is a pool of human donors (malaria-infected and uninfected, not separated).

This clone showed up just a few times. The TCRdb protein comes from a much larger clone and disagrees with this DNA's translation at residue 19, likely due to a read error; the protein given here is derived from the DNA. The chain is built from TRDV1 and TRDJ1, with a weak D call TRDD2 (5 bases). The CDR3 consists of 20 residues. Germline lookup yields CDR1 TSWWSYY and CDR2 QGS. This CDR3 reads CALGEGPGLSYGTGTDKLTF. The DNA for the CDR3 is TGTGCTCTTGGGGAAGGACCCGGCCTATCCTATGGAACGGGTACCGATAAACTCACCTTT.

A remark on this clone: A far bigger clonotype differs at one base, so this is likely a read error. The same CDR3 arises from other DNA sequences in this sample as well. The rearrangement joins TRDV1 to TRDJ1, with TRDD2 as a possible D gene (5 bases). TCRdb is silent on the J gene; assignment here came from matching the DNA to germline. V lost 3 bases to trimming and J lost 0 bases, with 35 bases between them. The germline CDR1 and CDR2 sequences are TSWWSYY and QGS. There are 23 residues in the CDR3. The CDR3 is CALGDPLSTAPTYVHQYTDKLIF. Written as DNA, the CDR3 is TGTGCTCTTGGGGACCCCCTCTCTACGGCCCCGACCTACGTCCATCAGTACACCGATAAACTCATCTTT.